Sequencing of this T cell receptor beta chain was carried out in a study of blood T cells in healthy people across ages. Turning to the study itself: Template switching caught about one barcoded beta molecule for each two T cells.

Then a second PCR, running roughly 7 to 11 cycles, was carried out with a sample-barcoded 5' primer and a J-beta primer mix. MiXCR was run by TCRdb on the 5' RACE reads, yielding one entry per CDR3 protein. The sample shows fewer than 700,000 distinct CDR3 sequences, 40% to 50% of them seen only once. The CDR3 length is 13 residues. Trimming removed 3 bases at V and 9 bases at J, with 12 bases between. CDR1 is SGHTA and CDR2 is FQGNSA in the germline V gene. Sample donors were healthy Caucasian individuals that came from Russia, aged roughly 6 to 95. Every sample yielded at least 6.5 million isolated PBMCs. Notes on the study in general: Age showed a roughly linear inverse relationship with TCR beta diversity per million T cells.

Only a few counts were recorded for this clonotype. Its specificity is unknown. The sequence was collected from an elderly man in good health. Sequenced sample: blood. V gene TRBV7-2 combines with J gene TRBJ2-1; possible D gene TRBD1, 6 bases. CDR3 DNA sequence: TGTGCCAGCAGCTTGGGGGCTAGGGGTGAGCAGTTCTTC. Amino acid sequence: CASSLGARGEQFF.